These 8 T cell receptor beta chains came from one sample sequenced in a study of multiple sclerosis patients with progressive multifocal leukoencephalopathy. Noted time point: about a year of natalizumab therapy. Some clones are missing from TCRdb's copy, which holds only in-frame ones; the method was immunoSEQ multiplex PCR. The repertoire has 25,000 to 30,000 clones, 85% to 90% of them found once; the top ten carry approximately 1.3%. This specimen consisted of PBMCs, obtained from a patient treated with natalizumab. These TCRs come from a human donor with multiple sclerosis.

The chain carries TRBV5-4 and TRBJ2-7; perhaps TRBD1 as D (5 bases). Germline CDR1 SGHNT, CDR2 YYREEE (reference sequence). V shed 9 bases and J shed 0 bases, with 16 bases lying between them. This CDR3 comprises 14 residues. The CDR3 DNA is TGTGCCACCCTAACAGGTCCCCCCTCCTACGAGCAGTACTTC. Its translation is CATLTGPPSYEQYF.

The chain uses TRBV2 and TRBJ1-2; tentatively, D is TRBD1 (6 bases). From germline, CDR1 is SNHLY and CDR2 FYNNEI. V dropped 6 bases and J dropped 2 bases, with 13 bases sitting between them. The CDR3 loop spans 14 amino acids. The CDR3 DNA follows: TGTGCCAGCAGCGCCAACACAGGGAACTATGGCTACACCTTC. This translates into CASSANTGNYGYTF.

This chain joins TRBV28 and TRBJ1-5; TRBD1 agrees at 12 bases. J gave up 6 bases and V 5 bases, and 8 bases lay outside the gene matches. The CDR3 has 16 amino acids. Looked up from germline, CDR1 is MDHEN and CDR2 is SYDVKM. CDR3 in amino acids: CASSHARDRGPQPQHF. CDR3 sequence (DNA): TGTGCCAGCAGTCACGCCCGGGACAGGGGGCCTCAGCCCCAGCATTTT.

The rearrangement uses TRBV11-3 and TRBJ2-7; 8 bases map to TRBD1. The V gene's germline CDR1 is SGHNT and CDR2 YENEEA. The CDR3 spans 14 residues. The J segment lost 2 bases and the V segment lost 5 bases, leaving 5 bases of the junction unmatched. This CDR3 reads CASSGRDRPYEQYF. In DNA form, the CDR3 reads TGTGCCAGCAGCGGACGGGACAGGCCCTACGAGCAGTACTTC. Filled out from reference TRBV11-3 and TRBJ2-7, the complete variable domain reads EAGVVQSPRYKIIEKKQPVAFWCNPISGHNTLYWYLQNLGQGPELLIRYENEEAVDDSQLPKDRFSAERLKGVDSTLKIQPAELGDSAVYLCASSGRDRPYEQYFGPGTRLTVT.

The chain combines TRBV9 with TRBJ2-3, with TRBD2 identical over 10 bases. Germline V gene lookup returns CDR1 SGDLS and CDR2 YYNGEE. There are 15 residues in the CDR3. The ends lost 3 bases at V and 2 bases at J; junction bases unmatched: 3. This chain's CDR3 is CASSALAGDTDTQYF. In DNA form, the CDR3 reads TGTGCCAGCAGCGCTCTAGCGGGGGACACAGATACGCAGTATTTT.

The CDR3: CASSLGSYAGRSYEQYF. The CDR3 nucleotides read TGTGCCAGCAGCTTGGGGAGTTATGCAGGGCGATCCTACGAGCAGTACTTC. The chain links TRBV5-6 to TRBJ2-7; possibly TRBD1 for D (5 bases). Trimming cost V 0 bases and J 1 base, with 17 bases left between them. The CDR3 sequence is 17 residues long. CDR1 and CDR2 from the germline V gene are SGHDT and YYEEEE.

This clone was seen more than once but under ten times. This rearrangement joins TRBV5-4 to TRBJ2-5, with a tentative D call TRBD1 (6 bases). The CDR3 sequence is 15 residues long. Germline V gene data show CDR1 as SGHNT and CDR2 as YYREEE (reference sequence). V lost 0 bases to trimming and J lost 1 base, with 10 bases between them. The CDR3 reads CASSLAVRGQETQYF. For the CDR3, the DNA is TGTGCCAGCAGCTTGGCCGTCAGGGGCCAAGAGACCCAGTACTTC.

The chain recombines TRBV28 with TRBJ1-1, with D maybe TRBD1 (5 bases). Germline CDR1 reads MDHEN; CDR2 reads SYDVKM. CDR3 length: 14 residues. The germline V and J ends were trimmed by 8 bases and 2 bases, with 15 bases remaining between them. CDR3 DNA: TGTGCCAGCGTCGGGGGAGGTCGAAACACTGAAGCTTTCTTT. Translated: CASVGGGRNTEAFF.